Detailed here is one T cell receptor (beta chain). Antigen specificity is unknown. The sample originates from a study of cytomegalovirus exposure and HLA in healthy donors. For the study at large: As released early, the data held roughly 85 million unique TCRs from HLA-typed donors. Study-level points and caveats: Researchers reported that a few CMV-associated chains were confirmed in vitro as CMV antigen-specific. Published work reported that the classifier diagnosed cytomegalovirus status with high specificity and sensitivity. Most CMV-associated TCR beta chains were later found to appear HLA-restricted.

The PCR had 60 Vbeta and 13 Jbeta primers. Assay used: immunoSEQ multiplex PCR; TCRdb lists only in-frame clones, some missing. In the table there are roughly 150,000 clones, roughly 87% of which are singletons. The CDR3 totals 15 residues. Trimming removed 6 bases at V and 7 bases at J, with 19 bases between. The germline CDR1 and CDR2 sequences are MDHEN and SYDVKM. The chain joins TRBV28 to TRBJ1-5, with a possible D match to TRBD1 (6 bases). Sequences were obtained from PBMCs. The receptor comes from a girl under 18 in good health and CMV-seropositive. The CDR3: CASSTWGQGPQPQHF. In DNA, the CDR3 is TGTGCCAGCAGCACCTGGGGGCAGGGGCCACAGCCCCAGCATTTT.